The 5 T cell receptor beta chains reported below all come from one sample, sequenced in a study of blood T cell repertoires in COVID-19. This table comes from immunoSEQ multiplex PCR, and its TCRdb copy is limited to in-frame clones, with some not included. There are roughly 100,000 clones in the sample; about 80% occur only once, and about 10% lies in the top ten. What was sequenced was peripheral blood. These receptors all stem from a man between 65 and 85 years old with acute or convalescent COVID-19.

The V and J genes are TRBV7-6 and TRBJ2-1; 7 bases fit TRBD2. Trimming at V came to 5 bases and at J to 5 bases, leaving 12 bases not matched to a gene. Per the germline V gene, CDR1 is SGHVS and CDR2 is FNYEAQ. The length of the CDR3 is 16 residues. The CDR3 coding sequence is TGTGCCAGCAGCGAAGCGGCTAGCGGACCAAACAATGAGCAGTTCTTC. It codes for CASSEAASGPNNEQFF. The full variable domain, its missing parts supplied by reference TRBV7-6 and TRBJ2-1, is GAGVSQSPRYKVTKRGQDVALRCDPISGHVSLYWYRQALGQGPEFLTYFNYEAQQDKSGLPNDRFSAERPEGSISTLTIQRTEQRDSAMYRCASSEAASGPNNEQFFGPGTRLTVL.

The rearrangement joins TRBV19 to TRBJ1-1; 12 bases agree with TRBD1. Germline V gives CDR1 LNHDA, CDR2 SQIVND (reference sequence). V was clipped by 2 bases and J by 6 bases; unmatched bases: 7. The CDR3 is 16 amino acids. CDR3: CASSITPGQGASEAFF. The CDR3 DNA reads TGTGCCAGTAGTATAACACCGGGACAGGGGGCCTCTGAAGCTTTCTTT.

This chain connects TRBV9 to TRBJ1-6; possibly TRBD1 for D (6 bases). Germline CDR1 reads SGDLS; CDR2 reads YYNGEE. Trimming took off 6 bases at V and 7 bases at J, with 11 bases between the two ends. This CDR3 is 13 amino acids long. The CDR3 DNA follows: TGTGCCAGCAACAGGGAAGGCAATTCACCCCTCCACTTT. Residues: CASNREGNSPLHF. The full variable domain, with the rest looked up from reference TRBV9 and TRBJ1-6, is DSGVTQTPKHLITATGQRVTLRCSPRSGDLSVYWYQQSLDQGLQFLIQYYNGEERAKGNILERFSAQQFPDLHSELNLSSLELGDSALYFCASNREGNSPLHFGNGTRLTVT.

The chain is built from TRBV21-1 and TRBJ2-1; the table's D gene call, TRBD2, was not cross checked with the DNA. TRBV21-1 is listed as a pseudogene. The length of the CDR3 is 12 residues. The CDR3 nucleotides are TGTGCCAGCAGCAACGGAGGGAATGAGCAGTTCTTC. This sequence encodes CASSNGGNEQFF.

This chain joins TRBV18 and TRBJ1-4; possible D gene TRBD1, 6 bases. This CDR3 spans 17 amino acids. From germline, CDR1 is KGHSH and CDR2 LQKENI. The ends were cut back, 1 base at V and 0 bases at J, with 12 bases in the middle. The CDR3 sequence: CASSPRTDLATNEKLFF. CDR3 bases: TGTGCCAGCTCACCACGGACAGATTTAGCAACTAATGAAAAACTGTTTTTT.